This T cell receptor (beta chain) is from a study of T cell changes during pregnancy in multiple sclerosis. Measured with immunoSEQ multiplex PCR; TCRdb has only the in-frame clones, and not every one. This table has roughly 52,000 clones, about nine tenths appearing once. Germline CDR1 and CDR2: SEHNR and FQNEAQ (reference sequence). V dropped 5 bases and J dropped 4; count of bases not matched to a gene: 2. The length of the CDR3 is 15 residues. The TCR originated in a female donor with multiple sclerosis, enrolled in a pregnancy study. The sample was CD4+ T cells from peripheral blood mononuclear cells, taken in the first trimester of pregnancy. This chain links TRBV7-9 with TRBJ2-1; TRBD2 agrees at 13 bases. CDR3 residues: CASSPGLAGYNEQFF. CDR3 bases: TGTGCCAGCAGCCCGGGACTAGCGGGATACAATGAGCAGTTCTTC.